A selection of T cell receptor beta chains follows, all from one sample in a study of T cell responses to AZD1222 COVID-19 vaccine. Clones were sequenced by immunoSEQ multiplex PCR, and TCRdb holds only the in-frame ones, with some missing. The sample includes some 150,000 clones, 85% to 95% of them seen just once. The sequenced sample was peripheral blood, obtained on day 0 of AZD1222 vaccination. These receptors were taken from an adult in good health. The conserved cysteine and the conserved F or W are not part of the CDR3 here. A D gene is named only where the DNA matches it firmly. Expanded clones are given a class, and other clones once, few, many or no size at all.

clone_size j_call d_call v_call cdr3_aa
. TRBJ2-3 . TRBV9 ASSVGGGNTDTQY
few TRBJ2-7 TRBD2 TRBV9 ASSQGLAGGKEQY
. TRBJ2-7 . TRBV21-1 ASSKLLLGRYARKQY
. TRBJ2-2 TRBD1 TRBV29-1 SVAVRTGVTGELF
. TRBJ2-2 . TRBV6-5 ASRSDFTGELF
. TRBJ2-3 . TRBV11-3 ASSLDQTDTQY
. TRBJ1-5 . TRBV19 ASSKLEGSNQPQH
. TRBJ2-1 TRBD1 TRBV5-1 ASSARQGANEQF
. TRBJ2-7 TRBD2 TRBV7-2 ASTPGRERSYEQY
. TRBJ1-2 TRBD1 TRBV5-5 ASSYQGADYGYT
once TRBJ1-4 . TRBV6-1 ASSEAIRGEKLF
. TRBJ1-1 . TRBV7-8 ASSSTLGGAGIAF
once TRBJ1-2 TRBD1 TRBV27 ASSSGTGGYGYT
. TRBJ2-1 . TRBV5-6 ASSLVSDEQF
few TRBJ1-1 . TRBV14 ASSQALWVEAF
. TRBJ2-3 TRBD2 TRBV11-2 ASSLNSGRSGDTQY
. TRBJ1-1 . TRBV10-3 AISARAERQPNTEAF
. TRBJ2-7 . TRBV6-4 ASKELSLGFPYEQY
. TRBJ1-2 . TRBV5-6 ASSRNMGGQTYGYT
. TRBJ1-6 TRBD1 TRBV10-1 ASSEPETGILDNSPLH
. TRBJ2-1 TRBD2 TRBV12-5 ASGLLAGGLWF
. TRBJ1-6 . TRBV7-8 ASSIRSSYNSPLH
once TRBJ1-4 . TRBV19 ASSRFGTPGSEKLF
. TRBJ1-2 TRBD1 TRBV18 ASSPSQGGHYGYT
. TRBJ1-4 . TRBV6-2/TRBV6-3 ASSPHSKNEKLF
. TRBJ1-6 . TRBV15 ATSRAGNSPLH
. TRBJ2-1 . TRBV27 ASKVGQAYNEQF
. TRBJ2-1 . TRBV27 ASFRRRGQEGVDEQF
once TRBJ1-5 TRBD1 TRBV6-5 ASSQGVVQPQH
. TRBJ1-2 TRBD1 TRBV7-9 ASEVTGGHNYGYT
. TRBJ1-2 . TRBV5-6 ASSFFRGTLTDYGYT
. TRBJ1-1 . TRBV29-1 SVETGRSMNTEAF
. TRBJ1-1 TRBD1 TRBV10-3 ARDRGGVPEAF
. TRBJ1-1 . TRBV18 ASSPGYRSEAF
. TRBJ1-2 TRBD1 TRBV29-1 SVTYRGRNYGYT
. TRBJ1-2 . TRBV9 ASRGYGYT
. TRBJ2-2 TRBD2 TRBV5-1 ASSLISSGTSGIVGAGELF
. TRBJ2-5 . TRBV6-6 ASSYLDRHQETQY
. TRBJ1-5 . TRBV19 ASQRARGNQPQH
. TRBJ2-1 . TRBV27 ASSFQIFGDEQF
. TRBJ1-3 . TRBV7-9 ASSLEQGPNTIY
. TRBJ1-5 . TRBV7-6 ASSLEDGSNQPQH
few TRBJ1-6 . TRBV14 ASSQDPGGYSPLH
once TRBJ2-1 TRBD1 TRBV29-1 SVEGQGIYNEQF
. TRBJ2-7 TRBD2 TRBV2 ASRWAGGPYEQY
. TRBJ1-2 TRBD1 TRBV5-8 ASSLQGHYGYT
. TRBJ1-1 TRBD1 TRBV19 ASSTEGQGSTEAF
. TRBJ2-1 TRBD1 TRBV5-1 ASSLGTGGYNEQF
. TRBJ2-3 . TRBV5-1 ASSSAGSDTDTQY
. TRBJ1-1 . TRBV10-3 AISDGNTEAF
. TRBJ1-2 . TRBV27 ASSFVQDYGYT
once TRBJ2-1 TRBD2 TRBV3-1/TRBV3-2 ASSLRLAGGRDNEQF